This T cell receptor (beta chain) comes out of a study of blood T cell repertoires in COVID-19. The table came from immunoSEQ multiplex PCR; TCRdb's copy has only in-frame clones and leaves some out. The table includes approximately 26,000 clones, approximately 81% detected once. The CDR3 runs to 12 residues. Germline CDR1 reads SNHLY; CDR2 reads FYNNEI. Trimming took 6 bases from V and 7 from J; bases not matched to a gene: 3. This chain links TRBV2 with TRBJ1-5; 7 nucleotides match TRBD1. The source material was peripheral blood. The TCR originated in a human donor in a cohort sampled during active COVID-19. The CDR3 DNA reads as TGTGCCAGCAGACCGGACAGGCAGCCCCAGCATTTT. Its translation: CASRPDRQPQHF.